A single sample is the source of the 25 T cell receptor beta chains below, sequenced in a study of PD-1 blockade in classical Hodgkin lymphoma. Relapses following autologous stem cell transplantation were seen in all patients, with brentuximab vedotin exposure varying. Clones were read by immunoSEQ multiplex PCR, and TCRdb kept only the in-frame ones, dropping some. Among tens of thousands of clones listed, 89% were seen once. Sequencing used peripheral blood mononuclear cells (PBMCs), obtained before the second cycle of nivolumab. Every receptor here comes from a human donor with classical Hodgkin lymphoma.

The V call is TRBV10-3, the J call TRBJ2-2; perhaps TRBD2 as D (5 bases). This CDR3 has 13 residues. Germline V gene data show CDR1 as ENHRY and CDR2 as SYGVKD. V was shortened by 6 bases and J by 6 bases, with 11 bases between the two germline ends. CDR3 in amino acids: CAIRLGLSGELFF. CDR3 sequence (DNA): TGTGCCATCAGACTAGGCCTTTCCGGGGAGCTGTTTTTT.

In the case of this clone: Its ends do not fully match the called genes, so a read error is possible. This chain joins TRBV27 and TRBJ2-5; TRBD2 matches at 9 bases. Germline V gene data show CDR1 as MNHEY and CDR2 as SMNVEV (reference sequence). This CDR3 is built from 20 residues. The CDR3 coding sequence is TGTGCCAGCAGTTTATCGAAGCGGGAGGTCCCCCAGGCCCCCCAAGAGGCCCAGTACTTC. Residues: CASSLSKREVPQAPQEAQYF.

This clone was seen only once. The genes are TRBV6-6 and TRBJ2-2, with 7 bases matching TRBD1. The CDR3 is made up of 16 amino acids. J gave up 0 bases and V 6 bases, and 7 bases lay outside the gene matches. Germline CDR1 and CDR2: MNHNY and SVGAGI (reference sequence). CDR3 amino acids: CASRTGQLSNTGELFF. For the CDR3, the DNA is TGTGCCAGCAGAACGGGACAGCTATCGAACACCGGGGAGCTGTTTTTT.

The J gene is TRBJ2-2, the V gene TRBV4-2, with D perhaps TRBD1 or TRBD2 (5 bases each). Germline V gene data show CDR1 as LGHNA and CDR2 as YNFKEQ. Trimming removed 0 bases from V and 8 bases from J, with 16 bases in between. The CDR3 is 16 residues long. CDR3 nucleotides: TGTGCCAGCAGCCAAGATAAAAGGGACGGCTGGGGGGAGCTGTTTTTT. This codes for CASSQDKRDGWGELFF.

The rearrangement links TRBV7-6 to TRBJ2-1, with 7 bases fitting TRBD2. Trimming at V came to 3 bases and at J to 7 bases, leaving 12 bases not matched to a gene. The CDR3 runs 16 residues. Germline V lookup: CDR1 SGHVS, CDR2 FNYEAQ. DNA for the CDR3: TGTGCCAGCAGCTTGGGCGGGGGAGCCAGGTTTAATGAGCAGTTCTTC. Encoded protein: CASSLGGGARFNEQFF.

This sequence joins TRBV28 and TRBJ2-7; 7 nucleotides match TRBD1. V lost 10 bases and J lost 1; bases outside the gene matches: 4. This CDR3 is 12 amino acids long. Germline V gene data show CDR1 as MDHEN and CDR2 as SYDVKM. CDR3 sequence (DNA): TGTGCCACCACGGGACAGTCCTACGAGCAGTACTTC. This gives the protein CATTGQSYEQYF.

V and J are TRBV4-1 and TRBJ2-2, with D maybe TRBD2 (7 bases). V dropped 4 bases and J dropped 5 bases, with 17 bases sitting between them. The CDR3 extends over 16 amino acids. CDR1 is MGHRA, CDR2 YSYEKL, per germline. In DNA form, the CDR3 reads TGCGCCAGCAGCCCGCATGGGGGGGCTAAAACCGGGGAGCTGTTTTTT. It yields the protein CASSPHGGAKTGELFF.

The chain couples TRBV6-1 to TRBJ1-1; D might be TRBD1 (5 bases). Germline CDR1 and CDR2: MNHNS and SASEGT. Trimming shortened V by 8 bases and J by 0 bases, and 13 bases separated the two germline ends. This CDR3 spans 14 amino acids. The CDR3 reads CASGTGSMNTEAFF. The CDR3 bases are TGTGCCAGCGGGACGGGAAGTATGAACACTGAAGCTTTCTTT.

V gene TRBV28 combines with J gene TRBJ2-3; unclear D gene. The V end was cut by 3 bases, the J end by 9 bases, with 19 bases between. CDR3 length: 15 residues. Germline V gene sequence: CDR1 MDHEN, CDR2 SYDVKM. The chain's CDR3 is CASSFRGILRTTQYF. DNA of the CDR3: TGTGCCAGCAGTTTCCGTGGGATCCTCCGTACGACGCAGTATTTT.

This clone was seen only once. The V and J genes are TRBV5-1 and TRBJ2-5; TRBD1 matches 7 bases. Trimming cost V 4 bases and J 0 bases; bases outside gene matches: 15. The CDR3 is 18 residues long. Germline values: CDR1 SGHRS, CDR2 YFSETQ. The CDR3 region has the DNA TGCGCCAGCAGCCAGGGACAGCAAAACAACCGGTACCAAGAGACCCAGTACTTC. This codes for CASSQGQQNNRYQETQYF.

This sequence joins TRBV28 and TRBJ2-3; maybe TRBD2 (5 bases). There are 15 residues in the CDR3. V lost 6 bases and J 3 bases, leaving 16 bases between the germline ends. From germline, CDR1 is MDHEN and CDR2 SYDVKM. The CDR3 here is CASSQLERETDTQYF. The CDR3 region has the DNA TGTGCCAGCAGCCAACTAGAAAGGGAGACAGATACGCAGTATTTT.

The V gene is TRBV5-4, the J gene TRBJ1-4; perhaps TRBD1 as D (5 bases). Germline V CDR1 and CDR2: SGHNT, YYREEE (reference sequence). The CDR3 spans 16 residues. The V end was cut by 0 bases, the J end by 3 bases, with 12 bases between. DNA of the CDR3: TGTGCCAGCAGCTTGGAACGACAGACCTCTAATGAAAAACTGTTTTTT. Amino acid sequence: CASSLERQTSNEKLFF.

The chain recombines TRBV9 with TRBJ1-1, with D unresolved. CDR3 length: 13 residues. Between the trimmed V and J ends, which lost 4 bases and 1 base, there was a span of 8 bases. Germline V lookup: CDR1 SGDLS, CDR2 YYNGEE. CDR3: CASSQDWNTEAFF. The DNA of the CDR3 is TGTGCCAGCAGCCAAGACTGGAACACTGAAGCTTTCTTT.

The chain joins TRBV28 to TRBJ2-2, with a tentative D call TRBD2 (7 bases). V was clipped by 5 bases and J by 4 bases, with 14 bases between them. Germline V gives CDR1 MDHEN, CDR2 SYDVKM. The CDR3 consists of 15 residues. The CDR3 is CASSPGGGGTGELFF. In DNA form, the CDR3 reads TGTGCCAGCAGTCCCGGGGGCGGGGGCACCGGGGAGCTGTTTTTT. Supplemented by reference TRBV28 and TRBJ2-2, the full variable domain reads DVKVTQSSRYLVKRTGEKVFLECVQDMDHENMFWYRQDPGLGLRLIYFSYDVKMKEKGDIPEGYSVSREKKERFSLILESASTNQTSMYLCASSPGGGGTGELFFGEGSRLTVL.

The V call is TRBV5-1, the J call TRBJ2-7, with D possibly TRBD1 on 6 matching bases. The CDR3 extends over 14 amino acids. V lost 4 bases and J lost 1, with 12 bases in between. Germline values: CDR1 SGHRS, CDR2 YFSETQ. The CDR3 nucleotides read TGCGCCAGCAGCCAGGGACAAGGTTCCTACGAGCAGTACTTC. Translation gives CASSQGQGSYEQYF.

The V and J genes are TRBV4-1 and TRBJ2-2; no clear D gene. Deletions cut 3 bases from V and 4 bases from J, with 9 bases between. This CDR3 comprises 14 residues. The germline V gene has CDR1 MGHRA and CDR2 YSYEKL. Here the CDR3 reads CASSQIAVTGELFF. The CDR3 DNA follows: TGCGCCAGCAGCCAGATAGCAGTCACCGGGGAGCTGTTTTTT.

The chain is built from TRBV10-2 and TRBJ2-6; weak D call: TRBD1 (6 bases). V dropped 7 bases and J dropped 0 bases, with 7 bases sitting between them. Germline V lookup: CDR1 WSHSY, CDR2 SAAADI. This CDR3 region has 14 residues. The CDR3 sequence is CASKGDSGANVLTF. DNA for the CDR3: TGCGCCAGCAAGGGGGACTCTGGGGCCAACGTCCTGACTTTC.

This clone was detected a few times. The same CDR3 arises from other DNA sequences in this sample as well. The rearrangement joins TRBV28 to TRBJ2-1; TRBD2 aligns across 8 bases. CDR1 MDHEN and CDR2 SYDVKM come from the germline V gene. The CDR3 extends over 17 amino acids. The J segment lost 1 base and the V segment lost 0 bases, leaving 5 bases of the junction unmatched. The CDR3 DNA is TGTGCCAGCAGTTTATGGGCTAGCGGGTCTTCCTACAATGAGCAGTTCTTC. This encodes CASSLWASGSSYNEQFF.

This chain joins TRBV28 and TRBJ1-3; unclear D gene. Trimming took off 4 bases at V and 2 bases at J, with 9 bases between the two ends. The V gene's germline CDR1 is MDHEN and CDR2 SYDVKM. The CDR3 contains 14 residues. CDR3 sequence (DNA): TGTGCCAGCAGTTCCCTTCCTCCTGGAAACACCATATATTTT. Amino acid sequence: CASSSLPPGNTIYF.

The V call is TRBV5-1, the J call TRBJ2-7; 15 bases align to TRBD2. The ends lost 6 bases at V and 7 bases at J; junction bases unmatched: 5. Germline lookup yields CDR1 SGHRS and CDR2 YFSETQ. The CDR3 is 14 residues long. In DNA form, the CDR3 reads TGCGCCAGCACCGGACTAGCGGGAGGGGAAGAGCAGTACTTC. Amino acids: CASTGLAGGEEQYF.

This clone appeared once. The V and J genes are TRBV6-6 and TRBJ1-1; no definite D call. CDR1 and CDR2 from the germline V gene are MNHNY and SVGAGI (reference sequence). The CDR3 spans 14 residues. Trimming removed 6 bases at V and 11 bases at J, with 22 bases between. The CDR3 protein is CASSSPSARSSAFF. The CDR3 DNA sequence: TGTGCCAGCAGCTCGCCTTCGGCTCGATCAAGCGCTTTCTTT.

The chain joins TRBV7-8 to TRBJ1-5, with D tentatively TRBD1 (6 bases). The CDR3 totals 13 residues. The germline V and J ends were trimmed by 1 base and 6 bases, with 7 bases remaining between them. Germline CDR1 SGHVS, CDR2 FQNEAQ. This CDR3 is CASSLVGAQPQHF. DNA for the CDR3: TGTGCCAGCAGCTTAGTGGGGGCTCAGCCCCAGCATTTT.

The chain uses TRBV27 and TRBJ2-6; possibly TRBD2 for D (6 bases). The length of the CDR3 is 15 residues. Trimming took off 5 bases at V and 2 bases at J, with 10 bases between the two ends. Per the germline V gene, CDR1 is MNHEY and CDR2 is SMNVEV (reference sequence). In DNA, the CDR3 is TGTGCCAGCAGTCTTGCGGGACCTGGGGCCAACGTCCTGACTTTC. This encodes CASSLAGPGANVLTF.

This rearrangement joins TRBV19 to TRBJ1-1; D is unresolved. There are 15 residues in the CDR3. The V gene's germline CDR1 is LNHDA and CDR2 SQIVND (reference sequence). V lost 5 bases and J 0 bases, leaving 13 bases between the germline ends. DNA for the CDR3: TGTGCCAGTAGTCCCCGGACGGCTATGAACACTGAAGCTTTCTTT. The encoded protein is CASSPRTAMNTEAFF.

This chain uses TRBV4-1 with TRBJ2-5; the D is unclear. Looked up from germline, CDR1 is MGHRA and CDR2 is YSYEKL. The CDR3 length is 17 residues. Trimming pared 0 bases from V and 0 bases from J, leaving 14 bases between. The CDR3 sequence is CASSQETVLGYQETQYF. The DNA for the CDR3 is TGCGCCAGCAGCCAAGAAACGGTCTTAGGGTACCAAGAGACCCAGTACTTC.